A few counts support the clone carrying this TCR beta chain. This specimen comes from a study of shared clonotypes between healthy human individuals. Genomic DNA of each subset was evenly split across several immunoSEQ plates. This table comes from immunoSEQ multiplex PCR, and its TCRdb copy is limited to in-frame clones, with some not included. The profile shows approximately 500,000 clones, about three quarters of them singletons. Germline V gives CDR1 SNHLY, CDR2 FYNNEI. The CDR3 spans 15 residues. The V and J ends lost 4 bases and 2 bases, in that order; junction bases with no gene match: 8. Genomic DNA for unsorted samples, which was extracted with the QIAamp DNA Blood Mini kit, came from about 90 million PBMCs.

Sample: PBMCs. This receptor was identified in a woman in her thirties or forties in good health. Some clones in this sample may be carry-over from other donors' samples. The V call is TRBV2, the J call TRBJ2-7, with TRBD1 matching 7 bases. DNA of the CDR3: TGTGCCAGCAGTGTTGAGGGGGCAGGGACCTACGAGCAGTACTTC. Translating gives CASSVEGAGTYEQYF.